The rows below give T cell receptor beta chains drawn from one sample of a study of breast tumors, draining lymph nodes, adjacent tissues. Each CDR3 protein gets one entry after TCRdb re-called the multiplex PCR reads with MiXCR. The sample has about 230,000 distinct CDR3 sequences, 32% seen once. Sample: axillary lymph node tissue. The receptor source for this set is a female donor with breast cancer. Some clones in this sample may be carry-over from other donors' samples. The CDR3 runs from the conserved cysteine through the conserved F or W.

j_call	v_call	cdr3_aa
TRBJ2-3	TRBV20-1	CSASSPPGGGADTQYF
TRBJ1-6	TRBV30	CAWSVDRGRSPLHF
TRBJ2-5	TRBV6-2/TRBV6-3	CASSLLGLARETQYF
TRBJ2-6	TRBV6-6	CASSYRGPSSSGANVLTF
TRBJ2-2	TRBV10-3	CAISGGLPNTGELFF
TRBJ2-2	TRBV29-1	CSVIKRPGTGELFF
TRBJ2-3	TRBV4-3	CASSQEGTQYF
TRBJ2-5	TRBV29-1	CSVDLSRETQYF
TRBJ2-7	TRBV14	CASSQAHRSEQYF
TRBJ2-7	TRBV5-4	CASSLETTPYEQYF